This TCR beta chain was sequenced for a study of T cell responses to AZD1222 COVID-19 vaccine. Overall study context: The study pooled second doses at about 4 or about 12 weeks.

V dropped 1 base and J dropped 8 bases, with 24 bases sitting between them. CDR1 and CDR2 from the germline V gene are SGDLS and YYNGEE. This CDR3 is 17 amino acids long. Here immunoSEQ multiplex PCR was the method, and the copy in TCRdb shows in-frame clones only, minus some. The sample records 120,000 to 150,000 clones, about 92% being singletons. This chain uses TRBV9 with TRBJ2-5, with D possibly TRBD2 on 7 matching bases. Here the sequenced sample was peripheral blood, taken on day 0 of AZD1222 vaccination. The receptor was isolated from an adult in good health. This chain's CDR3 is CASSVRSGGGGLDTQYF. The CDR3 DNA reads as TGTGCCAGCAGCGTACGTTCCGGAGGGGGGGGCCTAGATACCCAGTACTTC.